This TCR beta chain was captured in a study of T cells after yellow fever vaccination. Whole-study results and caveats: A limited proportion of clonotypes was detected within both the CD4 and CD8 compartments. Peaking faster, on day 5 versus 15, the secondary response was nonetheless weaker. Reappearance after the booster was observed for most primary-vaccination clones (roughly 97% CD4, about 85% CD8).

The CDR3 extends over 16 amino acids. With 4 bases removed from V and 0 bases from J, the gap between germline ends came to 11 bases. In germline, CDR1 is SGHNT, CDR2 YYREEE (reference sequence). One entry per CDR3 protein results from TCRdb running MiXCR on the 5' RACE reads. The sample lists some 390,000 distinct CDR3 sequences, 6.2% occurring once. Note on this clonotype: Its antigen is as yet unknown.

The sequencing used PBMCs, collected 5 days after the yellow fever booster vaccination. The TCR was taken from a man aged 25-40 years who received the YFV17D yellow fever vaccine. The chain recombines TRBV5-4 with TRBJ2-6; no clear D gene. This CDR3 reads CASSTDLGSGANVLTF. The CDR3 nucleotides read TGTGCCAGCAGCACTGACCTCGGCTCTGGGGCCAACGTCCTGACTTTC.